This TCR beta chain appears in the sequencing data of a study of blood T cells in healthy people across ages. Then a second PCR, running about 6 to 12 cycles, was carried out with a sample-barcoded 5' primer and a J-beta primer mix. Each TCR beta cDNA got a 12-nucleotide random molecular identifier. TCRdb analysed the 5' RACE reads with MiXCR anew, one entry per CDR3 protein. Of around 800,000 distinct CDR3 sequences in the sample, around 62% are singletons; the top ten hold approximately 30%. Material for sequencing was blood. The TCR was taken from a man aged 30 to 45 in good health.

CDR3 nucleotides: TGTGCCAGCATCCCGGGGGGACAGGCCCCCTACGAGCAGTACTTC. This sequence encodes CASIPGGQAPYEQYF. The chain uses TRBV7-9 and TRBJ2-7; the D gene is possibly TRBD1 (8 bases). V lost 7 bases and J 2 bases, leaving 18 bases between the germline ends. The V gene's germline CDR1 is SEHNR and CDR2 FQNEAQ (reference sequence). The CDR3 contains 15 residues. Combining the CDR3 with reference TRBV7-9 and TRBJ2-7 gives the whole variable domain DTGVSQNPRHKITKRGQNVTFRCDPISEHNRLYWYRQTLGQGPEFLTYFQNEAQLEKSRLLSDRFSAERPKGSFSTLEIQRTEQGDSAMYLCASIPGGQAPYEQYFGPGTRLTVT.